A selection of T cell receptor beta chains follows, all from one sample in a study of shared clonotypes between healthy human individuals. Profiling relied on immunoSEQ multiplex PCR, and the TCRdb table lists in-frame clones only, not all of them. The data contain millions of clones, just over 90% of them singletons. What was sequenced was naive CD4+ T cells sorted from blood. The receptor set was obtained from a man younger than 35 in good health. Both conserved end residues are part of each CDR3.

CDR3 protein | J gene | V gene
CASSDSYGYTF | TRBJ1-2 | TRBV6-6
CASSSSGGWQETQYF | TRBJ2-5 | TRBV5-4
CASSRRAGGRAQYF | TRBJ2-5 | TRBV5-8
CASSFPDIEQYF | TRBJ2-7 | TRBV28
CASREYNQPQHF | TRBJ1-5 | TRBV28
CAISGETLTEAFF | TRBJ1-1 | TRBV10-3
CASSSPGDRGDSGELFF | TRBJ2-2 | TRBV28
CASSLQLQETQYF | TRBJ2-5 | TRBV5-1
CASSRPFSPYEQYF | TRBJ2-7 | TRBV14
CASGLSQQVRTEAFF | TRBJ1-1 | TRBV12-5
CASLRFIMNTEAFF | TRBJ1-1 | TRBV28
CASSIRQGANQPQHF | TRBJ1-5 | TRBV7-2
CASSLAGDLGEKLFF | TRBJ1-4 | TRBV5-4
CASSPIGTLKQPQHF | TRBJ1-5 | TRBV18
CASSLSWGDEQYF | TRBJ2-7 | TRBV7-9
CASSLEGADTDTQYF | TRBJ2-3 | TRBV5-1
CAWSVEGGEYGYTF | TRBJ1-2 | TRBV30
CASSQDRVAGNTIYF | TRBJ1-3 | TRBV4-3
CSVDRAGVYNEQFF | TRBJ2-1 | TRBV29-1
CASSFGGVSGNTIYF | TRBJ1-3 | TRBV5-4
CSVEVTGAIEGETQYF | TRBJ2-5 | TRBV29-1
CASSKGQGATEAFF | TRBJ1-1 | TRBV2
CAWSPWTLNEQFF | TRBJ2-1 | TRBV30
CASSLGRQGHDEQYF | TRBJ2-7 | TRBV28
CASSLDGTGTEKLFF | TRBJ1-4 | TRBV11-2
CAISESANTEAFF | TRBJ1-1 | TRBV10-3
CASSLAGASGNTIYF | TRBJ1-3 | TRBV7-9
CASRYTGGASYEQYF | TRBJ2-7 | TRBV11-2
CASTPDWDRSYGYTF | TRBJ1-2 | TRBV19
CASSMLGQMNTGELFF | TRBJ2-2 | TRBV19
CASSEQNTYNEQFF | TRBJ2-1 | TRBV6-1
CASSGDRHYGYTF | TRBJ1-2 | TRBV18
CAISESGVANYGYTF | TRBJ1-2 | TRBV10-3
CASSLSPARYSGNTIYF | TRBJ1-3 | TRBV4-1
CASSDVGQGSYEQYF | TRBJ2-7 | TRBV5-1
CASSQGVVNTEAFF | TRBJ1-1 | TRBV5-6
CASSYVNSGGRNEQFF | TRBJ2-1 | TRBV7-9
CASSPRTGGQETQYF | TRBJ2-5 | TRBV18
CSVQFSGYYGYTF | TRBJ1-2 | TRBV29-1
CASSPPLRAGAEKLFF | TRBJ1-4 | TRBV18
CASSPRSGAGVTEAFF | TRBJ1-1 | TRBV4-2
CASSPGPTPWETQYF | TRBJ2-5 | TRBV5-4
CSVRGLGETQYF | TRBJ2-5 | TRBV29-1
CASSAHRGEGGNTIYF | TRBJ1-3 | TRBV9
CASSSGGSDAYEQYF | TRBJ2-7 | TRBV7-2
CASRRSYEQYF | TRBJ2-7 | TRBV2
CASSVGQAQPQHF | TRBJ1-5 | TRBV9
CASSAGRANSPLHF | TRBJ1-6 | TRBV19
CASSVGGYTQYF | TRBJ2-3 | TRBV9
CAISAAGQAGNTIYF | TRBJ1-3 | TRBV10-3
CASSLVRVLQETQYF | TRBJ2-5 | TRBV7-2
CASSQGDGVKKSEQYF | TRBJ2-7 | TRBV4-1
CASSLDANYGYTF | TRBJ1-2 | TRBV5-1
CASSLFNPPLHF | TRBJ1-6 | TRBV27
CASSPGLAGSHNEQFF | TRBJ2-1 | TRBV18
CASSQGRTGGYSYEQYF | TRBJ2-7 | TRBV4-1
CAISESTGGAHEQYF | TRBJ2-7 | TRBV10-3